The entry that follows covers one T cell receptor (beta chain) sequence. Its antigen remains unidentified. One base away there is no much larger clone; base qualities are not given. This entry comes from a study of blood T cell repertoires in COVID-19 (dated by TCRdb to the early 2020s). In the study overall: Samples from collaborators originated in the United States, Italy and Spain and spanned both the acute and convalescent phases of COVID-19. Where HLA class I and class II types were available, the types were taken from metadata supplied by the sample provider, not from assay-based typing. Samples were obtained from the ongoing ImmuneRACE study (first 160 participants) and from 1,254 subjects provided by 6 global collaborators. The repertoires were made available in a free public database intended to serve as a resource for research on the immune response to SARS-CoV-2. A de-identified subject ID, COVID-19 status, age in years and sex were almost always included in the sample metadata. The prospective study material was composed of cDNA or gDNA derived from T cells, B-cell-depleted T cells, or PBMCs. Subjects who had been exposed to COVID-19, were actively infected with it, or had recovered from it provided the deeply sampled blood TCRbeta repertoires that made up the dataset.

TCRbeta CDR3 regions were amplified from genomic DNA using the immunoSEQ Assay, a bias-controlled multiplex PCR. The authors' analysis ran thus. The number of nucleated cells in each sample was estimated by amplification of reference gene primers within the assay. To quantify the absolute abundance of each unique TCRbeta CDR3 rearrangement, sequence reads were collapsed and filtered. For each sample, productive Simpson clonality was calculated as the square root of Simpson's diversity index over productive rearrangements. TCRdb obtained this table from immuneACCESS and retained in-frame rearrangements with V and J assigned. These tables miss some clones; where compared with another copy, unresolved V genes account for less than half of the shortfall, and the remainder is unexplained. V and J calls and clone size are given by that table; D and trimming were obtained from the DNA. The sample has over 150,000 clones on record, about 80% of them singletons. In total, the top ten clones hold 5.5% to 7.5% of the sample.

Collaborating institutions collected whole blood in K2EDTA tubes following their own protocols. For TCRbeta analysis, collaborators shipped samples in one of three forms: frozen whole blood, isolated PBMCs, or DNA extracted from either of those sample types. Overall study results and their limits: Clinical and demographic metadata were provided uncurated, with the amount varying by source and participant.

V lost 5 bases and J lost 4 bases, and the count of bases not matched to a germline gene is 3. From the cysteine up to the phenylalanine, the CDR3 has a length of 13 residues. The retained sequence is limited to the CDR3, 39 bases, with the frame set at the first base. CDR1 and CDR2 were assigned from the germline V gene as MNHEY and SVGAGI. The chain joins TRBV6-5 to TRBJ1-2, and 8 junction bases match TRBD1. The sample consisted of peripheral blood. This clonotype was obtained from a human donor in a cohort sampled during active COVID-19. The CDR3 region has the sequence CASSPGGVYGYTF. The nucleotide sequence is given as TGTGCCAGCAGTCCAGGGGGCGTCTATGGCTACACCTTC.